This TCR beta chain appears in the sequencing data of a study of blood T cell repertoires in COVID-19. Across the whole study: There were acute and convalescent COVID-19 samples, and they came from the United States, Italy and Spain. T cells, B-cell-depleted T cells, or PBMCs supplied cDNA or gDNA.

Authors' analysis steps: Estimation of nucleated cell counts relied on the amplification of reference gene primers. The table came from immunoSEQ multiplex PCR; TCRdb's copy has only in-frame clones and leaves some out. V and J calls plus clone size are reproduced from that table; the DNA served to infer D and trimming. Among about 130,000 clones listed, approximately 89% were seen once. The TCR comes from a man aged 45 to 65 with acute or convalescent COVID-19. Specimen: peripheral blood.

In DNA form, the CDR3 reads TGCAGCGGACAGGGGGCGCTTGGAGGAACTGAAGCTTTCTTT. Protein: CSGQGALGGTEAFF. The J gene is TRBJ1-1, the V gene TRBV29-1; 10 bases align to TRBD1. The junction had 10 bases not matched to a gene; V was cut back by 7 bases and J by 5 bases. CDR1 is SQVTM, CDR2 ANQGSEA, per germline. This CDR3 has 14 amino acids.